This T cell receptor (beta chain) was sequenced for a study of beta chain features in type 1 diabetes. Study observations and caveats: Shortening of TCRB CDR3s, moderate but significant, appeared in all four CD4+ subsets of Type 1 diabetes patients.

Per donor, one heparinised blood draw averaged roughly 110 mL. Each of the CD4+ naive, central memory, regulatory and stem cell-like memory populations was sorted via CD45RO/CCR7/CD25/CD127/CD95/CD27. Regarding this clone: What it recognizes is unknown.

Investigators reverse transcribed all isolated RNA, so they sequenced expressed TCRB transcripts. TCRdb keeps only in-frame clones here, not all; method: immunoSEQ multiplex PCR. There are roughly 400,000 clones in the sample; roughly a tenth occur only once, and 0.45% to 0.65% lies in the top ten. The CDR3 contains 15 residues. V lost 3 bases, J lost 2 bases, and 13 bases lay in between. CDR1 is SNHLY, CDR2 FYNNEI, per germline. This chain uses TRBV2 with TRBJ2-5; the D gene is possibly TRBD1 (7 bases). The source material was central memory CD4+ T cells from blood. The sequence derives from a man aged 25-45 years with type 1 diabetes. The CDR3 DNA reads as TGTGCCAGCAGTGACCTGACAGGGACTCAAGAGACCCAGTACTTC. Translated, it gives CASSDLTGTQETQYF.